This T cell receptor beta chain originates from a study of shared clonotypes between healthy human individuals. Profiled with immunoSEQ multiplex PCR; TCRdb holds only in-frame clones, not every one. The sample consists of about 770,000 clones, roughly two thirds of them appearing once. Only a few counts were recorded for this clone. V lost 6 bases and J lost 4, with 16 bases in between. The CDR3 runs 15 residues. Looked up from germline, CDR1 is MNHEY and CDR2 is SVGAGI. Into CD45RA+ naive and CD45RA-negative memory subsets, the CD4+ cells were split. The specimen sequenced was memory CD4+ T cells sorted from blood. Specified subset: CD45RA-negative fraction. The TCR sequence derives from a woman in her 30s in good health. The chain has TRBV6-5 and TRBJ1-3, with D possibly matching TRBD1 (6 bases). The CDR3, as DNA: TGTGCCAGCAGATCCAACACAGGGTCCGGAAACACCATATATTTT. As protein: CASRSNTGSGNTIYF.